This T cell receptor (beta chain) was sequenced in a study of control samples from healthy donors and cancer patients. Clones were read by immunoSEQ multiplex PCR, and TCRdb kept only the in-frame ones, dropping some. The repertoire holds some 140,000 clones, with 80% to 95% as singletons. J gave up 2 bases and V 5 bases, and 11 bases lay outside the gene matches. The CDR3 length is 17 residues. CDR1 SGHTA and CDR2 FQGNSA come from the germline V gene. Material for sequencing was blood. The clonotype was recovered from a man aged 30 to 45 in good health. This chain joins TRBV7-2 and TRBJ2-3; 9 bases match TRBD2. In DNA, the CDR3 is TGTGCCAGCAGCCCCCTAGGGCTAGCGGGAACCACAGATACGCAGTATTTT. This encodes CASSPLGLAGTTDTQYF.